This T cell receptor beta chain is from a study of T-cell reconstitution after alpha-beta-depleted transplantation in children. Study results and caveats: After one year, T-cell counts and TCRbeta diversity mostly came from new T cells. Several hundred expanded graft clones reportedly gave rise to the alpha-beta T cells present about two months after transplant. Surviving recipient T cells and intrathymic progenitors accounted for some patients' high TCRbeta diversity at day 60.

As for this clonotype: The antigen remains undetermined.

CDR3 length: 15 residues. From germline, CDR1 is MNHEY and CDR2 SMNVEV (reference sequence). V shed 0 bases and J shed 0 bases, with 6 bases lying between them. This sample's TCRbeta library carried unique molecular identifier barcodes. TCRdb redid the calling of the PCR reads with MiXCR, one entry per CDR3 protein. Of around 270,000 distinct CDR3 sequences detected, 10% appear once; the ten largest clones hold about 8%. The source material was PBMCs, sampled before TCRalphabeta/CD19-depleted stem cell transplant. The clonotype comes from a boy younger than two with acute myeloid leukemia, due to receive a stem cell transplant. The rearrangement uses TRBV27 and TRBJ1-3; the D is unclear. This CDR3 reads CASSLSAVSGNTIYF. The CDR3 coding sequence is TGTGCCAGCAGTTTATCGGCTGTCTCTGGAAACACCATATATTTT.